One and the same sample provided the 13 T cell receptor beta chains below, sequenced in a study of a mutant IDH1 vaccine in newly diagnosed glioma. No cognate antigen is known for these TCRs. Produced via immunoSEQ multiplex PCR; TCRdb's table is partial and in-frame only. The data contain about 30,000 clones, around 87% of them singletons. Time point given: week 23, last vaccination. Vaccinated patients received 300 ug of mutant IDH1 20-mer peptide per dose, with topical imiquimod. This material consisted of PBMCs, taken from a glioma patient whose treatment included an IDH1 peptide vaccine. The receptors here all came from a man aged 40-50 years with glioma.

In DNA form, the CDR3 reads TGTGCCAGCAGCTTAGTGGGAGTCTGGGACAATCAGCCCCAGCATTTT. Translating it yields CASSLVGVWDNQPQHF. This chain connects TRBV7-2 to TRBJ1-5; D is undetermined. Germline-derived CDR1 and CDR2 are SGHTA and FQGNSA. The germline V and J ends were trimmed by 1 base and 3 bases, with 13 bases remaining between them. The CDR3 runs 16 residues.

The gene calls are TRBV7-9 and TRBJ2-7; 9 bases line up with TRBD1. This CDR3 contains 15 residues. CDR1 is SEHNR, CDR2 FQNEAQ, per germline (reference sequence). The V and J ends lost 8 bases and 4 bases, in that order; junction bases with no gene match: 12. DNA for the CDR3: TGTGCCAGCGAGACCGCCGGGGACAGGGCATACGAGCAGTACTTC. Translation gives CASETAGDRAYEQYF.

The chain links TRBV7-2 to TRBJ2-4; TRBD2 matches at 15 bases. The CDR3 is 16 amino acids. The germline V gene has CDR1 SGHTA and CDR2 FQGNSA. The trim removed 5 bases at V and 4 bases at J, leaving 3 bases unmatched. The CDR3 DNA follows: TGTGCCAGCAGCCCCGGACTAGCGGGAGGGAAAAACATTCAGTACTTC. This gives the protein CASSPGLAGGKNIQYF.

V and J are TRBV7-3 and TRBJ2-3, with 7 bases aligning to TRBD1. V shed 2 bases and J 4 bases; nucleotides not matched to a gene: 6. CDR1 and CDR2 from the germline V gene are SGHTA and FQGTGA. CDR3 length equals 15 residues. CDR3 amino acids: CASSLLRQGADTQYF. DNA of the CDR3: TGTGCCAGCAGCTTACTTCGGCAGGGGGCAGATACGCAGTATTTT.

This CDR3 reads CASSRNRDHEAFF. CDR3 nucleotides: TGTGCCAGCAGCAGAAATAGGGACCATGAAGCTTTCTTT. The V call is TRBV11-2, the J call TRBJ1-1; D perhaps matches TRBD1 (5 bases). Between the trimmed V and J ends, which lost 5 bases and 7 bases, there was a span of 14 bases. The CDR3 runs to 13 residues. Germline CDR1 reads SGHAT; CDR2 reads FQNNGV.

This clone was detected once. This chain uses TRBV6-1 with TRBJ2-7; D ambiguous. The CDR3 totals 12 residues. The V end was cut by 7 bases, the J end by 3 bases, with 10 bases between. Germline CDR1 MNHNS, CDR2 SASEGT. CDR3 protein: CASKGRYYEQYV. The CDR3 region has the DNA TGTGCCAGCAAGGGCAGGTACTACGAGCAGTACGTC.

The chain has TRBV2 and TRBJ1-6; unclear D gene. This CDR3 contains 13 residues. Germline CDR1 and CDR2: SNHLY and FYNNEI. The ends were cut back, 7 bases at V and 9 bases at J, with 13 bases in the middle. CDR3 in amino acids: CASNGERSSPLHF. The CDR3, as DNA: TGTGCCAGCAACGGGGAGCGGAGTTCACCCCTCCACTTT.

The J gene is TRBJ2-1, the V gene TRBV19, with a possible D match to TRBD1 (6 bases). The germline V gene encodes CDR1 LNHDA and CDR2 SQIVND (reference sequence). This CDR3 contains 14 residues. Deletions cut 10 bases from V and 0 bases from J, with 13 bases between. CDR3 sequence: CATEQGSSYNEQFF. The CDR3 region has the DNA TGTGCCACAGAACAGGGAAGCTCCTACAATGAGCAGTTCTTC.

The V and J genes are TRBV4-2 and TRBJ2-2; the match to TRBD2 covers 7 bases. J lost 2 bases, V lost 6 bases, and 6 bases had no gene match. Germline CDR1 is LGHNA and CDR2 is YNFKEQ. CDR3 length equals 15 residues. The CDR3 protein is CASRRSGINTGELFF. CDR3 in DNA: TGTGCCAGCAGACGAAGCGGGATCAACACCGGGGAGCTGTTTTTT.

The chain has TRBV2 and TRBJ2-7; D remains unclear. The germline CDR1 and CDR2 sequences are SNHLY and FYNNEI. The length of the CDR3 is 12 residues. V was clipped by 2 bases and J by 11 bases, with 13 bases between them. For the CDR3, the DNA is TGTGCCAGCAGTGAATCTGGCAGCACGAAGTACTTC. It encodes CASSESGSTKYF.

In DNA, the CDR3 is TGTGCCATCAGTGGATCCGGGACAGGGAGTCGGGGCTACACCTTC. It is translated as CAISGSGTGSRGYTF. The genes are TRBV10-3 and TRBJ1-2; 9 bases are shared with TRBD1. J gave up 8 bases and V 4 bases, and 11 bases lay outside the gene matches. Germline CDR1 reads ENHRY; CDR2 reads SYGVKD. This CDR3 has 15 residues.

The rearrangement joins TRBV28 to TRBJ2-7; tentatively, D is TRBD2 (6 bases). Germline loops: CDR1 MDHEN, CDR2 SYDVKM. V shed 6 bases and J shed 5 bases, with 14 bases lying between them. This CDR3 has 13 amino acids. CDR3 protein: CASRVAGSHEQYF. The CDR3 coding sequence is TGTGCCAGCAGGGTTGCGGGGTCCCACGAGCAGTACTTC.

The chain joins TRBV19 to TRBJ1-5; TRBD1 matches 8 bases. The CDR3 covers 15 residues. Germline CDR1 is LNHDA and CDR2 is SQIVND (reference sequence). After removal of 7 bases from V and 2 bases from J, the junction contained 7 bases not matched to a gene. The CDR3 nucleotides are TGTGCCAGTACCTCCGGACAGGGAGGCAATCAGCCCCAGCATTTT. It codes for CASTSGQGGNQPQHF.